This T cell receptor (beta chain) is drawn from a study of response to subunit inactivated influenza vaccine (dated by TCRdb to 2016 to 2018). Background on the whole study: To follow how T cells responded to a trivalent subunit inactivated influenza vaccine, the researchers relied on deep quantitative profiling of the T cell receptor repertoire. Overall study outcomes, separate from this receptor: The authors proposed that each seasonal influenza vaccination may bring in only a limited number of new T cells.

Note on this clonotype: Its binding antigen is unknown. No base qualities exist here, and no much larger clone lies one base off it.

There are 16 amino acids in the CDR3, from cysteine to phenylalanine inclusive. Of the read, only the CDR3 DNA is kept; its 48 bases are in frame from base 1. The germline V gene (reference sequence) provides CDR1 DFQATT and CDR2 SNEGSKA. V and J lose 4 bases and 2 bases, and a span of 20 bases separates them. Library generation was performed with RT-PCR. TCRdb names Illumina HiSeq 2500 as the instrument used. Using fastp trimming at Q25 and MiXCR clonotype assembly, TCRdb reanalyzed the public sequencing data and kept in-frame beta chains. CDR3 protein sequences are deduplicated, and each keeps its most common genes and DNA. This sample gives approximately 730,000 distinct CDR3 sequences in total; roughly 14% of them show up just once. Of the sample, 6.5% to 8.5% falls within the top ten clones.

The rearrangement joined TRBV20-1 to TRBJ2-5, with the D gene possibly TRBD1 or TRBD2, each one fitting 5 bases. This TCR was recovered from a man aged 50 to 59 who received an inactivated influenza vaccine. Donor details come from another sample of the same person, matched by shared clones. The material sequenced was PBMCs from blood, taken around 15 days before vaccination. The bases are TGCAGTGCTACAAACCGGGACCACCCACTACAAGAGACCCAGTACTTC. This is translated as CSATNRDHPLQETQYF.